The 9 T cell receptor beta chains presented below share a single source sample, sequenced in a study of T cell responses to AZD1222 COVID-19 vaccine. The table came from immunoSEQ multiplex PCR; TCRdb's copy has only in-frame clones and leaves some out. Of about 110,000 clones listed, approximately 91% are singletons. This specimen was peripheral blood, taken on day 0 of AZD1222 vaccination. These receptors all come from an adult in good health.

The chain joins TRBV18 to TRBJ1-3; D is unclear. This CDR3 contains 13 residues. Per the germline V gene, CDR1 is KGHSH and CDR2 is LQKENI. Deletions cut 2 bases from V and 2 bases from J, with 4 bases between. Written as DNA, the CDR3 is TGTGCCAGCTCACCAGCAGCTGGAAACACCATATATTTT. Protein product: CASSPAAGNTIYF.

The CDR3 region has the DNA TGTGCCAGCAGCTTGGAGAGGGGGTATGGCTACACCTTC. This gives the protein CASSLERGYGYTF. V gene TRBV5-6 combines with J gene TRBJ1-2; tentatively, D is TRBD1 (6 bases). CDR3 length equals 13 residues. Germline V gene data show CDR1 as SGHDT and CDR2 as YYEEEE. V lost 0 bases and J lost 5, with 8 bases in between. Looking up the rest from reference TRBV5-6 and TRBJ1-2 gives the full variable domain: DAGVTQSPTHLIKTRGQQVTLRCSPKSGHDTVSWYQQALGQGPQFIFQYYEEEERQRGNFPDRFSGHQFPNYSSELNVNALLLGDSALYLCASSLERGYGYTFGSGTRLTVV.

The chain recombines TRBV9 with TRBJ1-1; D is ambiguous. Germline CDR1 SGDLS, CDR2 YYNGEE. V lost 0 bases and J lost 3, with 6 bases in between. The CDR3 loop spans 13 amino acids. The CDR3 region is CASSVVTDTEAFF. CDR3 DNA sequence: TGTGCCAGCAGCGTAGTAACAGACACTGAAGCTTTCTTT.

This clone was detected only once. The chain is built from TRBV5-1 and TRBJ2-1; no clear D gene. This CDR3 comprises 16 residues. The germline gives CDR1 SGHRS, CDR2 YFSETQ. Between the trimmed V and J ends, which lost 0 bases and 0 bases, there was a span of 10 bases. In nucleotides, the CDR3 is TGCGCCAGCAGCTTGGCCGGCTCTCGCTCCTACAATGAGCAGTTCTTC. It specifies CASSLAGSRSYNEQFF.

A single count supports this clone. The chain is built from TRBV13 and TRBJ2-3; the D gene is possibly TRBD2 (6 bases). V lost 0 bases, J lost 3 bases, and 19 bases lay in between. There are 18 residues in the CDR3. Germline V gives CDR1 PRHDT, CDR2 FYEKMQ (reference sequence). This CDR3 reads CASSLGPSATSLTDTQYF. CDR3 coding DNA: TGTGCCAGCAGCTTAGGCCCTAGCGCGACCTCTTTAACAGATACGCAGTATTTT.

J is TRBJ1-2 and V is TRBV5-1, with a tentative D call TRBD1 (5 bases). V lost 5 bases, J lost 2 bases, and 10 bases lay in between. This CDR3 region has 13 residues. The germline gives CDR1 SGHRS, CDR2 YFSETQ. In nucleotides, the CDR3 is TGCGCCAGCAGGACAGCGAACAACTATGGCTACACCTTC. Encoded protein: CASRTANNYGYTF.

V and J are TRBV4-2 and TRBJ2-7; D remains unclear. CDR1 is LGHNA, CDR2 YNFKEQ, per germline. V was pared by 0 bases and J by 2 bases, with 8 bases between. This CDR3 region has 14 residues. CDR3 amino acids: CASSQDSWTYEQYF. The CDR3 bases are TGTGCCAGCAGCCAAGATTCGTGGACCTACGAGCAGTACTTC.

The chain has TRBV25-1 and TRBJ1-4; no clear D. CDR3 length: 15 residues. Germline CDR1 reads MGHDK; CDR2 reads SYGVNS. With 1 base removed from V and 8 bases from J, the gap between germline ends came to 14 bases. Here the CDR3 DNA reads TGTGCCAGCAGTGAATCAGGTGCGGAGGGCGAAAAACTGTTTTTT. This translates into CASSESGAEGEKLFF.

The chain carries TRBV7-9 and TRBJ1-1; TRBD1 might be the D (5 bases). Germline V gene sequence: CDR1 SEHNR, CDR2 FQNEAQ (reference sequence). V was shortened by 1 base and J by 0 bases, with 12 bases between the two germline ends. The CDR3 is 16 residues long. The CDR3 DNA reads TGTGCCAGCAGCTTAGGGATCTGGGGGATGAACACTGAAGCTTTCTTT. It translates to CASSLGIWGMNTEAFF.